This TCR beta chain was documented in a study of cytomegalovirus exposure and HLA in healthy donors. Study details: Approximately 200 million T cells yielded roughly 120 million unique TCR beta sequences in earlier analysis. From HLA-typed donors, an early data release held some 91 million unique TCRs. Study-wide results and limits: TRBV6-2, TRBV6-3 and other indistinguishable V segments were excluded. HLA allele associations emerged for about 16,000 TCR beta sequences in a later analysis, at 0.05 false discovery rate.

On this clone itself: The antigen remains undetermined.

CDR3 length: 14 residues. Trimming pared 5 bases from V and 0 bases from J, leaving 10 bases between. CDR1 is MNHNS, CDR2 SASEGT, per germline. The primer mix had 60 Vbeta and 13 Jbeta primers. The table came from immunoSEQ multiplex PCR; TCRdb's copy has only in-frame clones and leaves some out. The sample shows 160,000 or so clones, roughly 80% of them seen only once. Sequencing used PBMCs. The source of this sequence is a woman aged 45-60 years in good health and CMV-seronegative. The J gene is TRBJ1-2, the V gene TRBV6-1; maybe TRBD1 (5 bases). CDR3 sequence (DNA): TGTGCCAGCAGTAATCAGGGTGCTAACTATGGCTACACCTTC. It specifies CASSNQGANYGYTF.